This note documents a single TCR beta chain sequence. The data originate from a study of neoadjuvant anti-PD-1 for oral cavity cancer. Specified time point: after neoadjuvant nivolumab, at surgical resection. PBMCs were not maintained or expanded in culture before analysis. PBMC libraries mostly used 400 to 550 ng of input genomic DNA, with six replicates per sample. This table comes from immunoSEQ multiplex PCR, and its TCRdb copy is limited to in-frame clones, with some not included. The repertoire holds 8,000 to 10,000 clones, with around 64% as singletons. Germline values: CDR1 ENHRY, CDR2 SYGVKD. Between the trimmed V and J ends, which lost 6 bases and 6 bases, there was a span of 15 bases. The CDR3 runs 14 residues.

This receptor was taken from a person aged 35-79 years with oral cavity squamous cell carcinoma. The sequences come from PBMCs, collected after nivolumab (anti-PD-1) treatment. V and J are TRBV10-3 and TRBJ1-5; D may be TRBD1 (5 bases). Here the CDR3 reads CAIREDTAGQPQHF. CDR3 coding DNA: TGTGCCATCAGGGAGGACACCGCGGGTCAGCCCCAGCATTTT.